Each of the 5 T cell receptor beta chains below was sequenced from the same sample in a study of cytomegalovirus exposure and HLA in healthy donors. Vbeta (60) and Jbeta (13) primers were used in the PCR. Profiled with immunoSEQ multiplex PCR; TCRdb holds only in-frame clones, not every one. The sample shows 30,000 to 35,000 clones, and around 1.9% sits with its ten largest clones. The source material was PBMCs. Source of these receptors: a woman aged 40-49 years in good health and CMV-seropositive.

The chain couples TRBV5-1 to TRBJ1-6; TRBD1 is a possible D gene (5 bases). V was trimmed by 0 bases and J by 6 bases, leaving 7 bases between them. The germline CDR1 and CDR2 sequences are SGHRS and YFSETQ. The CDR3 extends over 14 amino acids. The chain's CDR3 is CASSLGQPNSPLHF. CDR3 in DNA: TGCGCCAGCAGCTTGGGACAGCCTAATTCACCCCTCCACTTT.

The gene calls are TRBV5-4 and TRBJ2-2; D possibly corresponds to TRBD1 (5 bases). This CDR3 spans 13 amino acids. Per the germline V gene, CDR1 is SGHNT and CDR2 is YYREEE (reference sequence). Deletions cut 7 bases from V and 2 bases from J, with 9 bases between. This CDR3 reads CASGQGNTGELFF. CDR3 in DNA: TGTGCCAGCGGGCAGGGCAACACCGGGGAGCTGTTTTTT.

V is TRBV5-1 and J is TRBJ1-6; weak D call: TRBD1 (6 bases). From germline, CDR1 is SGHRS and CDR2 YFSETQ. This CDR3 spans 18 amino acids. The ends were cut back, 0 bases at V and 7 bases at J, with 20 bases in the middle. For the CDR3, the DNA is TGCGCCAGCAGCTTGGAGTCCGGGAGGGGGTCAGCCAATTCACCCCTCCACTTT. Translation: CASSLESGRGSANSPLHF.

The chain has TRBV7-2 and TRBJ2-3; 16 bases agree with TRBD2. Per germline, CDR1 SGHTA and CDR2 FQGNSA. The J segment lost 6 bases and the V segment lost 5 bases, leaving 8 bases of the junction unmatched. This CDR3 region has 17 residues. CDR3 in DNA: TGTGCCAGCAGCCTGGGACTAGCGGGAGGGCCTAGGGATACGCAGTATTTT. Protein product: CASSLGLAGGPRDTQYF.

This sequence joins TRBV5-8 and TRBJ2-3; TRBD2 is a possible D gene (6 bases). Deletions cut 0 bases from V and 4 bases from J, with 12 bases between. Germline loops: CDR1 SGHTS, CDR2 YDEGEE. The CDR3 consists of 15 residues. The CDR3 here is CASSLGLGVPDTQYF. CDR3 nucleotide sequence: TGTGCCAGCAGCTTGGGACTAGGGGTCCCAGATACGCAGTATTTT.